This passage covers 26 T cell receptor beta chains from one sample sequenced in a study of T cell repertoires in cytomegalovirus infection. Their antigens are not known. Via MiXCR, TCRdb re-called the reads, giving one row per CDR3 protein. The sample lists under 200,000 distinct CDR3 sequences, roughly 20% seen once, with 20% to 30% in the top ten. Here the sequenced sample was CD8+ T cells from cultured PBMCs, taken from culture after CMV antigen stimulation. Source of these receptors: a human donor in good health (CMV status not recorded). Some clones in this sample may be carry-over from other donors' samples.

CDR3 loop: CASSFRYTEAFF. In DNA, the CDR3 is TGTGCCAGCAGTTTCCGCTACACTGAAGCTTTCTTT. The V gene is TRBV12-3 or TRBV12-4, the J gene TRBJ1-1; no clear D. Trimming shortened V by 3 bases and J by 3 bases, and 5 bases separated the two germline ends. The CDR3 loop spans 12 amino acids.

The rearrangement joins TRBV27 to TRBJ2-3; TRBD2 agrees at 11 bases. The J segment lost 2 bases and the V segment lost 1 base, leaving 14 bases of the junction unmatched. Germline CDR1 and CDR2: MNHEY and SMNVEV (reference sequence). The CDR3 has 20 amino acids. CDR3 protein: CASSLWKTSGGVGNTDTQYF. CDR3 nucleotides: TGTGCCAGCAGTTTATGGAAAACTAGCGGGGGCGTAGGAAACACAGATACGCAGTATTTT.

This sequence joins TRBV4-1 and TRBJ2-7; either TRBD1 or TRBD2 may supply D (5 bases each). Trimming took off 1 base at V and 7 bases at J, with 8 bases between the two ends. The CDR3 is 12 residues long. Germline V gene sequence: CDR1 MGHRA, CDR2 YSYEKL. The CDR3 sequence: CASSQVGVEQYF. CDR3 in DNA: TGCGCCAGCAGCCAAGTGGGGGTGGAGCAGTACTTC.

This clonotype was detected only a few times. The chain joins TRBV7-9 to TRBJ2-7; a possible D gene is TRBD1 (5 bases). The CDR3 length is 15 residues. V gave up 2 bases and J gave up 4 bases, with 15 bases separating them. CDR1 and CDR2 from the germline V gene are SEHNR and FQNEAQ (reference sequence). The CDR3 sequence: CASSLLQDLKYEQYF. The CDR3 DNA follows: TGTGCCAGCAGCTTATTACAGGACCTAAAATACGAGCAGTACTTC.

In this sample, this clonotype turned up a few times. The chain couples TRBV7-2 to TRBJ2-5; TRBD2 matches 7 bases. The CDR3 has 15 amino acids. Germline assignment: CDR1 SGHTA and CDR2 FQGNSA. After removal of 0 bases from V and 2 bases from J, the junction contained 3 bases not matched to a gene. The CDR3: CASSLARGEQETQYF. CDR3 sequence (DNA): TGTGCCAGCAGCTTAGCACGGGGGGAACAAGAGACCCAGTACTTC.

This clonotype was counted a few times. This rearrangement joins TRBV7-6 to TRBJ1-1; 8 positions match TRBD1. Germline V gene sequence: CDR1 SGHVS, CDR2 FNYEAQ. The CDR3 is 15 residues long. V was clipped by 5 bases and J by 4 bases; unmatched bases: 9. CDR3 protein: CASSHGQGLATEAFF. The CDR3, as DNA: TGTGCCAGCAGCCACGGACAGGGCTTGGCCACTGAAGCTTTCTTT.

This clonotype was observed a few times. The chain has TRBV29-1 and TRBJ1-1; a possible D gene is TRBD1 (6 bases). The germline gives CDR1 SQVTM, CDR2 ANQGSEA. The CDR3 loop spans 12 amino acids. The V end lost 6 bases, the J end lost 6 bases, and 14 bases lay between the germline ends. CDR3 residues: CSVDRGRAEAFF. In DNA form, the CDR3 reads TGCAGCGTGGATAGGGGGAGGGCTGAAGCTTTCTTT.

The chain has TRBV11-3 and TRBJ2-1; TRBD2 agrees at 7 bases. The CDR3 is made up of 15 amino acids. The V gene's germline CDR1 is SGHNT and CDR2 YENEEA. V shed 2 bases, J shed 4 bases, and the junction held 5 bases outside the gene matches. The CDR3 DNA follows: TGTGCCAGCAGCTTAACGGGGGGTTTTTACAATGAGCAGTTCTTC. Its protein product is CASSLTGGFYNEQFF.

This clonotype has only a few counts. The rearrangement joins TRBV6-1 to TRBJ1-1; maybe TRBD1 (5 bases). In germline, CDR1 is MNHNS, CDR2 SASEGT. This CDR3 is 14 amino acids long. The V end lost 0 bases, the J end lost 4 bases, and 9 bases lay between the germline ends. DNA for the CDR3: TGTGCCAGCAGTGAAGCGGCCAGGGTCACTGAAGCTTTCTTT. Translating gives CASSEAARVTEAFF.

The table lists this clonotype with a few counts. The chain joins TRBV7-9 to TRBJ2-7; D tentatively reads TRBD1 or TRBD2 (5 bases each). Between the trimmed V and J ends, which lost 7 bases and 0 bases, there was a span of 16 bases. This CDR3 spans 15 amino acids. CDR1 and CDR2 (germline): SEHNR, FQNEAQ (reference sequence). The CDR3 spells CASIQERGYSYEQYF. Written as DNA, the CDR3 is TGTGCCAGCATCCAAGAACGGGGCTACTCCTACGAGCAGTACTTC.

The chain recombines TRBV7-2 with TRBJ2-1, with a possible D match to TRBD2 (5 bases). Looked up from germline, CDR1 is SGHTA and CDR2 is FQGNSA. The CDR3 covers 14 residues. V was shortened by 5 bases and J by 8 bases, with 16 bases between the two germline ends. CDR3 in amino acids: CASSLTRGWDEQFF. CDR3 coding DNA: TGTGCCAGCAGCCTTACTAGAGGCTGGGATGAGCAGTTCTTC.

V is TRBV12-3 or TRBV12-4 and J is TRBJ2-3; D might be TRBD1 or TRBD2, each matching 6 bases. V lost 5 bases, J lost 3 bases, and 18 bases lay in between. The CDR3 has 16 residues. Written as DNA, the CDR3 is TGTGCCAGCAGTGGCTTCTTGGGGGCGGGAACAGATACGCAGTATTTT. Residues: CASSGFLGAGTDTQYF.

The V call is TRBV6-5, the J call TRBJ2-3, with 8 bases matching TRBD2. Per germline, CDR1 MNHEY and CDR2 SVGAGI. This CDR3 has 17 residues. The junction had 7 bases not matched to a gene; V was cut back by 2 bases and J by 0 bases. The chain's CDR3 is CASSYKGLVKSTDTQYF. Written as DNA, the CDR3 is TGTGCCAGCAGTTACAAGGGACTAGTTAAAAGCACAGATACGCAGTATTTT.

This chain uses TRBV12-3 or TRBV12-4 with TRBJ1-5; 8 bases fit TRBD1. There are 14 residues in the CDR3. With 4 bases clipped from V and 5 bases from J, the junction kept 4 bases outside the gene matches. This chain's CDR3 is CASSSGQGYQPQHF. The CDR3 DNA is TGTGCCAGCAGTTCAGGACAGGGTTATCAGCCCCAGCATTTT.

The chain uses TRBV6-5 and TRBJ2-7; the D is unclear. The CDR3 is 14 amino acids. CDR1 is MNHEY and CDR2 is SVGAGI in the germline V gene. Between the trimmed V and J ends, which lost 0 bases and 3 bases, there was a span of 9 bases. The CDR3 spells CASSYSGSLYEQYF. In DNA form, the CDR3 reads TGTGCCAGCAGTTACTCGGGCAGCCTCTACGAGCAGTACTTC.

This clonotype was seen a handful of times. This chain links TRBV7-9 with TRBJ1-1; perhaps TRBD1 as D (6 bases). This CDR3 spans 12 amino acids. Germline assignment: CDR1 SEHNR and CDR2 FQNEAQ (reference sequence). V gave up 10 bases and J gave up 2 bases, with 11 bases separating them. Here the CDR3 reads CATTGPNTEAFF. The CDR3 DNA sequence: TGTGCCACAACAGGGCCCAACACTGAAGCTTTCTTT.

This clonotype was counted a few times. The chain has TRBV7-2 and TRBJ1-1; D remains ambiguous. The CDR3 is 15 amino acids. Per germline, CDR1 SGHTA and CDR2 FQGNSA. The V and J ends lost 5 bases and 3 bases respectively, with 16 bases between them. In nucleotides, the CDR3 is TGTGCCAGCAGCCTAAGCAGCCCGGGTTACACTGAAGCTTTCTTT. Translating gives CASSLSSPGYTEAFF.

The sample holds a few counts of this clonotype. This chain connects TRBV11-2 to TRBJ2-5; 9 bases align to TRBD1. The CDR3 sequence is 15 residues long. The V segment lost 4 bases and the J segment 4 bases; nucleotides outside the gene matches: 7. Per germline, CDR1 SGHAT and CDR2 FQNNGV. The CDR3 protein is CASSSGTGYRETQYF. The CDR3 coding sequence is TGTGCCAGCAGCTCCGGGACAGGGTATAGAGAGACCCAGTACTTC.

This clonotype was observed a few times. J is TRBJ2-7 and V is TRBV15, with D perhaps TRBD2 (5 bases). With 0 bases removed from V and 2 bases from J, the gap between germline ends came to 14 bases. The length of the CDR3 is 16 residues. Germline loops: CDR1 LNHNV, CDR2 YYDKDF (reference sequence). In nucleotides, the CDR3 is TGTGCCACCAGCAGAGACGTAGGACTGCTAACCTACGAGCAGTACTTC. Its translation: CATSRDVGLLTYEQYF.

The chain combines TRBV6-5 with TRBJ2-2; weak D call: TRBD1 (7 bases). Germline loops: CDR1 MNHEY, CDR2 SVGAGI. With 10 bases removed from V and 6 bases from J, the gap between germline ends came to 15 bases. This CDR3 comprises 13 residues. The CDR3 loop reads CAMKGGGPGELFF. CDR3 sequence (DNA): TGTGCCATGAAAGGAGGGGGCCCCGGGGAGCTGTTTTTT.

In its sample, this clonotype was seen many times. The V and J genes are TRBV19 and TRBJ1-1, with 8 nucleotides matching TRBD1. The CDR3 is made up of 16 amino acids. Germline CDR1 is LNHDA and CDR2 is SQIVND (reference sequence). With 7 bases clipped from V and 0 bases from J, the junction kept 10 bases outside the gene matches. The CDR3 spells CASKIELGQVNTEAFF. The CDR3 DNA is TGTGCCAGTAAGATCGAATTGGGACAGGTGAACACTGAAGCTTTCTTT.

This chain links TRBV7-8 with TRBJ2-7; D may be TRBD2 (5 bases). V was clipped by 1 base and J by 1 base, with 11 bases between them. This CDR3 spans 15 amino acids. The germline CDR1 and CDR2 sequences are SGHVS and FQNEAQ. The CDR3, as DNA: TGTGCCAGCAGCTTAGTTGGGAGAACTTCCTACGAGCAGTACTTC. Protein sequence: CASSLVGRTSYEQYF.

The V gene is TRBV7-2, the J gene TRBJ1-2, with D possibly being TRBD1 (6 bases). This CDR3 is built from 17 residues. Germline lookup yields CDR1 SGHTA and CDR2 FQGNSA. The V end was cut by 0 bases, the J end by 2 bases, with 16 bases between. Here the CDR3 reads CASSLAWTEVANYGYTF. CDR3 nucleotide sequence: TGTGCCAGCAGCTTAGCTTGGACAGAAGTGGCCAACTATGGCTACACCTTC. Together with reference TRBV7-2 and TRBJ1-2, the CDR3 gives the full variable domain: GAGVSQSPSNKVTEKGKDVELRCDPISGHTALYWYRQSLGQGLEFLIYFQGNSAPDKSGLPSDRFSAERTGGSVSTLTIQRTQQEDSAVYLCASSLAWTEVANYGYTFGSGTRLTVV.

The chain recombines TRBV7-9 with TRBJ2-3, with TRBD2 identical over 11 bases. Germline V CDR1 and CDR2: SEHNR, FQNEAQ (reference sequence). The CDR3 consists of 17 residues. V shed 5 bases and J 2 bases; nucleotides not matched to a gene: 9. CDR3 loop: CASSGQTSGVYTDTQYF. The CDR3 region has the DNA TGTGCCAGCAGCGGCCAGACTAGCGGGGTCTACACAGATACGCAGTATTTT.

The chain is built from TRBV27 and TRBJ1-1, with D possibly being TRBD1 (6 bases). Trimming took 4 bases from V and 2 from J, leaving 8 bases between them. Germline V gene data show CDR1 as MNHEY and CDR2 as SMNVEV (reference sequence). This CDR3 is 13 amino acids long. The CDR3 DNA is TGTGCCAGCAGTTGGGGGCCCAACACTGAAGCTTTCTTT. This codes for CASSWGPNTEAFF.

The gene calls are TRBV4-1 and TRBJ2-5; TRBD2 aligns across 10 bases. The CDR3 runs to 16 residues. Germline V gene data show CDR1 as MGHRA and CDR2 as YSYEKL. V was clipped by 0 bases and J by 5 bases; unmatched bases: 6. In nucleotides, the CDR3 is TGCGCCAGCAGCCAAGAGGCACTAGCGGGGATGGAGACCCAGTACTTC. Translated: CASSQEALAGMETQYF.